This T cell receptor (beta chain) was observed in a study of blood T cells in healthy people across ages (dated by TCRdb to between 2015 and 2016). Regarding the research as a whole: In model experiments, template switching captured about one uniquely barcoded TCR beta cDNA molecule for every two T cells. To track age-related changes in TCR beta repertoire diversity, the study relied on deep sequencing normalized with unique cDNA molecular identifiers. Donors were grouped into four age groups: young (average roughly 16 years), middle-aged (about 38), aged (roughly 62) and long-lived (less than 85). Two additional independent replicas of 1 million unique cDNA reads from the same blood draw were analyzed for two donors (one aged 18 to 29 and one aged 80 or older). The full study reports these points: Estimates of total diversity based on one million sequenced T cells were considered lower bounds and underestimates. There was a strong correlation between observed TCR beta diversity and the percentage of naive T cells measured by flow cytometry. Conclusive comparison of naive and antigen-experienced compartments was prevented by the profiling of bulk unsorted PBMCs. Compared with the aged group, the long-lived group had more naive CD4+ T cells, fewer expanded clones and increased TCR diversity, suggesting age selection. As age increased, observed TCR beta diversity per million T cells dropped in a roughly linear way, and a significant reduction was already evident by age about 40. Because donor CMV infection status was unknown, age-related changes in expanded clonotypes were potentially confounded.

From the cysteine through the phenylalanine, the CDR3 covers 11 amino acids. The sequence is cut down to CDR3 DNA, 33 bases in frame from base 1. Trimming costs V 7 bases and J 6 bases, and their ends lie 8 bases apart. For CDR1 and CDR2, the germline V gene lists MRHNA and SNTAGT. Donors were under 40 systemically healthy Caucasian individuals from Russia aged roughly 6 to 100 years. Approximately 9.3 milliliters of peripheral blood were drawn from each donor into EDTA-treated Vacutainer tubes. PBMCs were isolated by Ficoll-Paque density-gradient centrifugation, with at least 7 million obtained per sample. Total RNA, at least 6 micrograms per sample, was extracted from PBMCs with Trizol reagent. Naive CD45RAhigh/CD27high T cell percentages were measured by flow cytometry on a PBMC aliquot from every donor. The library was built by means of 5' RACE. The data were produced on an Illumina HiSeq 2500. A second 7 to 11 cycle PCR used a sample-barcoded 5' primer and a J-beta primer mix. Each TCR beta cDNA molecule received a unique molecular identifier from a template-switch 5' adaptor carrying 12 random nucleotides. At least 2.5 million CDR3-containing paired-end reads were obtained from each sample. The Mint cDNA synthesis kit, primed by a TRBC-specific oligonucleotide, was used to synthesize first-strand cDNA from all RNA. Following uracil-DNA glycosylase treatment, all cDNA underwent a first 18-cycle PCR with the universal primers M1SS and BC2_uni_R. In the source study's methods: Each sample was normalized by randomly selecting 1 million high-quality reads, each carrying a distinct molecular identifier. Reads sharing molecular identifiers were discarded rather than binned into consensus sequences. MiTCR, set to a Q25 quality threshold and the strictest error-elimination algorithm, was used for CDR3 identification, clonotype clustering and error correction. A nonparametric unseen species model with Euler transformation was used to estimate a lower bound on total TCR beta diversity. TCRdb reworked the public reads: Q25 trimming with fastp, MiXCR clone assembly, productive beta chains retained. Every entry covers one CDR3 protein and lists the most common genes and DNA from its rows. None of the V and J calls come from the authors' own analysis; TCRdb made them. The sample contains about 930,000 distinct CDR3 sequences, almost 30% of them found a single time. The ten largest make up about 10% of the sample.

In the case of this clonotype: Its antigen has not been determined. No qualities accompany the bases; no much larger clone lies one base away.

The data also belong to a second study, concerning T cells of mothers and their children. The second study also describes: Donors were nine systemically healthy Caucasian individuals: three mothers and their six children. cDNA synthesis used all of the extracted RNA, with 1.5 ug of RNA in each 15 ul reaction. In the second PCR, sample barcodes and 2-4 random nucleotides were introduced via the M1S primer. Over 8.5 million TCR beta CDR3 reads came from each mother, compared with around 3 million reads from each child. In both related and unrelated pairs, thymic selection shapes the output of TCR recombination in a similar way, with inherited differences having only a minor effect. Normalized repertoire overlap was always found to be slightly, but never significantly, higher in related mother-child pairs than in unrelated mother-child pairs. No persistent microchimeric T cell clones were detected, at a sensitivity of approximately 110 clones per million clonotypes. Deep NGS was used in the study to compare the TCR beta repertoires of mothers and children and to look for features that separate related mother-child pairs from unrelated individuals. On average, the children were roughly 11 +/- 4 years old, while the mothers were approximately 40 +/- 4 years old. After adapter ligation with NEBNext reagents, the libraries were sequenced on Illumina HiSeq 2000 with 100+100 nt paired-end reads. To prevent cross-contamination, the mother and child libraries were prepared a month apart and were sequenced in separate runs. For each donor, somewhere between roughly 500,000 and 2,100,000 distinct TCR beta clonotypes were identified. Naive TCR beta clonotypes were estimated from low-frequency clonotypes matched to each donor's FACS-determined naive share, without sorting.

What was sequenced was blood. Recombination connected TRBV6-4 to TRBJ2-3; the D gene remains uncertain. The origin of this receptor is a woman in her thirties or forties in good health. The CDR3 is CASTQRDTQYF. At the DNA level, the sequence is TGTGCCAGCACCCAAAGGGATACGCAGTATTTT.